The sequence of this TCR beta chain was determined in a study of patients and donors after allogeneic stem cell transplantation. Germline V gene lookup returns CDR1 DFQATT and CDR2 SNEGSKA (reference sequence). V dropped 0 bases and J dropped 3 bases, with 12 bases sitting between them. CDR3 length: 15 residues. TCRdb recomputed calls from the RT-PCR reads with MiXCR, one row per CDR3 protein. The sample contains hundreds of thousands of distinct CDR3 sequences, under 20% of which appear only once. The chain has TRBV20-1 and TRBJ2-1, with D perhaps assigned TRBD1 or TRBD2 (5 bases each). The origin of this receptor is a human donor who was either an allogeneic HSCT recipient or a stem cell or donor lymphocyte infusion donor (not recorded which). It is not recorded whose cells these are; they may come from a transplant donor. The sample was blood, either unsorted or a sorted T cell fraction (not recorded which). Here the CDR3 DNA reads TGCAGTGCTAGAGATGGGGGAAGCGGCTACAATGAGCAGTTCTTC. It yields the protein CSARDGGSGYNEQFF.